This T cell receptor beta chain was identified in a study of blood T cell repertoires in COVID-19. Study-wide background: PBMCs, B-cell-depleted T cells, or T cells were the source of the cDNA or gDNA that made up the material.

The V end lost 0 bases, the J end lost 15 bases, and 14 bases lay between the germline ends. Germline CDR1 is GTSNPN and CDR2 is SVGIG (reference sequence). The CDR3 runs to 12 residues. Original processing methods: From reference gene primer amplification, estimates of nucleated cell counts were derived. The assay was immunoSEQ multiplex PCR, and TCRdb's table has in-frame clones only and misses some. D and trimming were read from the DNA, whereas the V and J calls and clone size are those reported in that table. The data hold over 50,000 clones, with more than 75% observed a single time. This receptor was obtained from a human donor in a cohort sampled during active COVID-19. The chain carries TRBV30 and TRBJ1-4, with D uncertain. Sequenced material: peripheral blood. The CDR3 nucleotides are TGTGCCTGGAGTGTACTGGCGGGCAAGGTGTTTTTT. Translating it yields CAWSVLAGKVFF.